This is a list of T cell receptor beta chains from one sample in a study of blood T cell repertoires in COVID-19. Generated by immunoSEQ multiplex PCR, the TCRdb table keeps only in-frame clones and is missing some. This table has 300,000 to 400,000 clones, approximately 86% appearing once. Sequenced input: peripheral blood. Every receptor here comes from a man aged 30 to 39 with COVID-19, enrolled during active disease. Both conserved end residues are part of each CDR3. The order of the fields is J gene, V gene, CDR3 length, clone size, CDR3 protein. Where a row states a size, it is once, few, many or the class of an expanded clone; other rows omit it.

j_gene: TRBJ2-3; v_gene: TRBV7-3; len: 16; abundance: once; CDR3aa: CASSFFAGETTDTQYF
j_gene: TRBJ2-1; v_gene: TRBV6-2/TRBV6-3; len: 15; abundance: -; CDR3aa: CASSWSGGPLNEQFF
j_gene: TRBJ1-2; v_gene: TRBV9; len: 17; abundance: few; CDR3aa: CASSVGSGGGGFRGYTF
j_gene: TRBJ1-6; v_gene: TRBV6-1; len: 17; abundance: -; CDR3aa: CASSERGRGSYNSPLHF
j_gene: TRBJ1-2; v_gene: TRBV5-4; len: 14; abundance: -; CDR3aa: CASSTPGINYGYTF
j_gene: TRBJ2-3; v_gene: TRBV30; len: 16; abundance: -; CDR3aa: CAWAGIAGGRTDTQYF
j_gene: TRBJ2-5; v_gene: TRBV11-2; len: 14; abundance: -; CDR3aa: CASSLGPHQETQYF
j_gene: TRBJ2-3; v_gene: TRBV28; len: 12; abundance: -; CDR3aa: CASSSQTDTQYF
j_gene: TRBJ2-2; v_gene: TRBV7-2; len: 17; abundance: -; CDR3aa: CASSFTTGGANTGELFF
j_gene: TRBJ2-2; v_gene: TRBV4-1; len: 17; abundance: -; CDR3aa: CASSPDFGRLNTGELFF
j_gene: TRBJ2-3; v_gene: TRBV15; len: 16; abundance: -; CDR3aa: CATSSDTGGLTDTQYF
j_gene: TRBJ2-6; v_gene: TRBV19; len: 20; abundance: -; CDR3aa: CASSRQGVRGFASGANVLTF
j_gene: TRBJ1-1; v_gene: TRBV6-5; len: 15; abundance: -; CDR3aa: CASSRDSRVNTEAFF
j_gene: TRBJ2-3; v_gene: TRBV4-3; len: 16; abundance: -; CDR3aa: CASSQGNSGSTDTQYF
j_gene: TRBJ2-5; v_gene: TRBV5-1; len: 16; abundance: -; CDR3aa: CASSLDSSRRVETQYF
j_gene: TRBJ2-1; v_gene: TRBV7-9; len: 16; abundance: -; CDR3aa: CASSFPMGGGGNEQFF
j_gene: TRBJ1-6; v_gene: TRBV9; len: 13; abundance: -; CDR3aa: CASSQRWDSPLHF
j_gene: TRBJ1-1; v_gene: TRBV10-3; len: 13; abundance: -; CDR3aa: CAIKEGANTEAFF
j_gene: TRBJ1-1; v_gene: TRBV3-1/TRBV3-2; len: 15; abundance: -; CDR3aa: CASSVHGTANTEAFF
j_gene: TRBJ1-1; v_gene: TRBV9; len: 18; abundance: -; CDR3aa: CASSVDPTALKMNTEAFF
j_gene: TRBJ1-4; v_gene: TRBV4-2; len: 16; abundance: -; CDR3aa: CASSQEGGTSNEKLFF
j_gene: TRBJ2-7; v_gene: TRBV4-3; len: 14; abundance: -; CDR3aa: CASSLYGDSYEQYF
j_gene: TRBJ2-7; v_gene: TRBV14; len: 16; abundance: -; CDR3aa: CASSQAPDSTTYEQYF
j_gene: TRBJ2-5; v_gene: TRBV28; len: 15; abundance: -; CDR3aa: CASSIDTDNQETQYF
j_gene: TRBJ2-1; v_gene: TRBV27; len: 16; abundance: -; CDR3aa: CASSLYGGGAHNEQFF
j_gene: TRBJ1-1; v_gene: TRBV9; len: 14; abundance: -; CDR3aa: CASSETDRGTEAFF
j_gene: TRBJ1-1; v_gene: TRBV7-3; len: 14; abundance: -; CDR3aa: CASSLGGANTEAFF
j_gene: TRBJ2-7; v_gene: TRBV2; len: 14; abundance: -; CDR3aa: CASRTGTIAYEQYF
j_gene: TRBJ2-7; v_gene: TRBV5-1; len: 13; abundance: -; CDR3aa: CASSLVSEYEQYF
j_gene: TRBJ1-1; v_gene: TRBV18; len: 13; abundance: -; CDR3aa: CASSPNRDTEAFF
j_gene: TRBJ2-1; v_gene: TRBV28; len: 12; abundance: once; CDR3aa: CASTLGGGAGFF
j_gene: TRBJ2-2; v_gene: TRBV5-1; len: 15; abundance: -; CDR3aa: CASSLGQPHTGELFF
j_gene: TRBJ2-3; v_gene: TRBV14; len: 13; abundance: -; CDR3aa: CASSQGRVDTQYF
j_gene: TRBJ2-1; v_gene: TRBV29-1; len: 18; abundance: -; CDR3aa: CSVESGGTSGSAYNEQFF
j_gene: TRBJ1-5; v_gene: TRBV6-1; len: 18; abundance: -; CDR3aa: CASSERRRGDHSNQPQHF
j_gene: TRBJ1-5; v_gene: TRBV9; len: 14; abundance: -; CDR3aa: CASSVERPNQPQHF
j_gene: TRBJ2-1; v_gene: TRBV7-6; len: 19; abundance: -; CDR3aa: CASSSVFRERGGSYNEQFF
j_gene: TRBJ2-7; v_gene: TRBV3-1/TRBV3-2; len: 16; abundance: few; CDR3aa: CASSQDSAGGPGEQYF
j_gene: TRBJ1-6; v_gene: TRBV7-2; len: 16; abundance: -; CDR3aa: CASSLGTHSAQSPLHF
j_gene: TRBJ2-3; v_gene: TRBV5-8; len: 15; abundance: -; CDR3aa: CASSLGDTSTDTQYF
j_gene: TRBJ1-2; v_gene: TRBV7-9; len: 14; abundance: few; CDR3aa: CASSGGALALGYTF
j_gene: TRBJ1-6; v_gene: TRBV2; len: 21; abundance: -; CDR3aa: CASTYAWEEIQGSSYNSPLHF
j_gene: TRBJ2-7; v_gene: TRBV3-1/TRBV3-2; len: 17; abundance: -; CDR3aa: CASSQETSGGVSYEQYF
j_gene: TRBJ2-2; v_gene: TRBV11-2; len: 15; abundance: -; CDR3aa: CASSYTGGVGGELFF
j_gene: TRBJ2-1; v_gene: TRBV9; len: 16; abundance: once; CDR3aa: CASSPRTSGTYNEQFF
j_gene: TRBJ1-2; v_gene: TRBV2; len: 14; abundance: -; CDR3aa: CASSDLVQGGGYTF
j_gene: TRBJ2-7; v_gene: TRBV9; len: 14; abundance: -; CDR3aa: CASSVGTGWEEQYF
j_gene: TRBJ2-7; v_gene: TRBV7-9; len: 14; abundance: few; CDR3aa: CASSYWPAAVEQYF
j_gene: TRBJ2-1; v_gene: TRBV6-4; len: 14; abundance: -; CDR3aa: CANPGTSGPNEQFF
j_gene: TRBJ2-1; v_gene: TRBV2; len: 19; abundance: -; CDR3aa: CASSEARPRGTSGRNEQFF
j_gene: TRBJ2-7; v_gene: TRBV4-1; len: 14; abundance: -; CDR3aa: CASSQDGGTYEQYF
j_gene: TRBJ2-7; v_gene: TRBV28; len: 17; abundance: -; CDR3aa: CASSLSVFGTVSYEQYF